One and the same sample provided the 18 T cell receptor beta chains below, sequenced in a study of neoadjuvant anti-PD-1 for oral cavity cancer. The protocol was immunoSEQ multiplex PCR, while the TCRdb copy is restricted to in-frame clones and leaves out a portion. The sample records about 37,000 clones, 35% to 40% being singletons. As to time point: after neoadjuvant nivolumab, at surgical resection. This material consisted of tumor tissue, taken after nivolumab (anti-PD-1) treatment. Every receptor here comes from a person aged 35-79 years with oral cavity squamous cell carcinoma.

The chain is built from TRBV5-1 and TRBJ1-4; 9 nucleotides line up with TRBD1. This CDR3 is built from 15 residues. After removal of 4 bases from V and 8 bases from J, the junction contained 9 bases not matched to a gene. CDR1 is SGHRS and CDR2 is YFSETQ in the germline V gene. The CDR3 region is CASSRLTGGLEKLFF. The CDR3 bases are TGCGCCAGCAGCAGACTGACAGGGGGTCTGGAAAAACTGTTTTTT.

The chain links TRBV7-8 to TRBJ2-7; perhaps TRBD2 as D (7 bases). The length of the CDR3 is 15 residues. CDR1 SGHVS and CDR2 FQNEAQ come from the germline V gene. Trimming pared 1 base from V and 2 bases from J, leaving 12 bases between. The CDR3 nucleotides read TGTGCCAGCAGCTTAGTGGGGGGGCGCCCCTACGAGCAGTACTTC. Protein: CASSLVGGRPYEQYF.

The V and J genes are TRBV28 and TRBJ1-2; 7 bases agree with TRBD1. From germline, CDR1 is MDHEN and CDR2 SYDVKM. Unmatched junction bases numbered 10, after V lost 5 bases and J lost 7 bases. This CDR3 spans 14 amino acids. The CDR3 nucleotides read TGTGCCAGCAGTCCATCGACAGGGAGAGCTGGCTACACCTTC. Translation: CASSPSTGRAGYTF.

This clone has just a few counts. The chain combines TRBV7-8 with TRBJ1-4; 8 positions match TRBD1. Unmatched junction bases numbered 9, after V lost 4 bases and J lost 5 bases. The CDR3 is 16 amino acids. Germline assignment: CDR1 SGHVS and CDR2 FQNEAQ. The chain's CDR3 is CASSSRLQGGNEKLFF. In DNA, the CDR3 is TGTGCCAGCAGCTCTAGGTTACAGGGGGGCAATGAAAAACTGTTTTTT. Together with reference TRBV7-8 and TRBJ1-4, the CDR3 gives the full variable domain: GAGVSQSPRYKVAKRGQDVALRCDPISGHVSLFWYQQALGQGPEFLTYFQNEAQLDKSGLPSDRFFAERPEGSVSTLKIQRTQQEDSAVYLCASSSRLQGGNEKLFFGSGTQLSVL.

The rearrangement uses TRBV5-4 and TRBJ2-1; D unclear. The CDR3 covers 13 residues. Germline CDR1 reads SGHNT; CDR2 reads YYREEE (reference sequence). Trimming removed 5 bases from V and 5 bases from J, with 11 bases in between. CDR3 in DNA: TGTGCCAGCAGTTCTGACATTCACAATGAGCAGTTCTTC. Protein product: CASSSDIHNEQFF.

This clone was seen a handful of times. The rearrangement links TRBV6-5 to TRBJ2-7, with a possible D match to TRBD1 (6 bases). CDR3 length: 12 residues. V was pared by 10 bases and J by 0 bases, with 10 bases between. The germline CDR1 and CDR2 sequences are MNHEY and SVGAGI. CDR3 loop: CATTDSSYEQYF. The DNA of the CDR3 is TGTGCCACCACGGACAGCTCCTACGAGCAGTACTTC.

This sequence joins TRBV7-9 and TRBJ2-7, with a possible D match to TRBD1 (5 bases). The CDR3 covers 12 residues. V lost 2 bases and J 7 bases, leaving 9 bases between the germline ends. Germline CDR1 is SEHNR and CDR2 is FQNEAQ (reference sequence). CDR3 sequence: CASSLRGLEQYF. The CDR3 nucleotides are TGTGCCAGCAGCTTAAGGGGCCTGGAGCAGTACTTC.

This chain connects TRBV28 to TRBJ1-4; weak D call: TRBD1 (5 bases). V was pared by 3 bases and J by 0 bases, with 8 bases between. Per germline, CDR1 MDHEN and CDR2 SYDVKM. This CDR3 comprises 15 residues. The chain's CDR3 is CASSFQGSTNEKLFF. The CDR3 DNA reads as TGTGCCAGCAGTTTCCAGGGATCAACTAATGAAAAACTGTTTTTT.

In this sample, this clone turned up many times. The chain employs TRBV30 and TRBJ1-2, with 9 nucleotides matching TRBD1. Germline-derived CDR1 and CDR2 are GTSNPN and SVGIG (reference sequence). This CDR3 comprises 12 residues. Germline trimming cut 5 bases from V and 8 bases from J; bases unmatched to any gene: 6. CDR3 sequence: CAWRDRERGYTF. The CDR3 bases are TGTGCCTGGCGGGACAGGGAGCGGGGCTACACCTTC. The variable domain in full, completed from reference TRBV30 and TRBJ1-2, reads SQTIHQWPATLVQPVGSPLSLECTVEGTSNPNLYWYRQAAGRGLQLLFYSVGIGQISSEVPQNLSASRPQDRQFILSSKKLLLSDSGFYLCAWRDRERGYTFGSGTRLTVV.

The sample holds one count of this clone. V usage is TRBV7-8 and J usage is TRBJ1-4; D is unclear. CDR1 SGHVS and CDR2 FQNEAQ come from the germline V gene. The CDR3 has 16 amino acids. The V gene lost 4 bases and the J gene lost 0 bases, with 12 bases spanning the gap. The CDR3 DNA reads TGTGCCAGCAGCTCGTTCTGGGCTGCAACTAATGAAAAACTGTTTTTT. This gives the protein CASSSFWAATNEKLFF. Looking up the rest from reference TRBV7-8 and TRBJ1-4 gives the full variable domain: GAGVSQSPRYKVAKRGQDVALRCDPISGHVSLFWYQQALGQGPEFLTYFQNEAQLDKSGLPSDRFFAERPEGSVSTLKIQRTQQEDSAVYLCASSSFWAATNEKLFFGSGTQLSVL.

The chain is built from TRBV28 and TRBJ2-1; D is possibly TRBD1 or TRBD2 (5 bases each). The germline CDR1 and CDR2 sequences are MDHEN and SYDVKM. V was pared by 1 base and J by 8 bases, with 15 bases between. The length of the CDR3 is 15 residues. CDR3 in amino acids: CASSLYGSGADEQFF. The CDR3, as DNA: TGTGCCAGCAGTTTATATGGGTCCGGGGCCGATGAGCAGTTCTTC.

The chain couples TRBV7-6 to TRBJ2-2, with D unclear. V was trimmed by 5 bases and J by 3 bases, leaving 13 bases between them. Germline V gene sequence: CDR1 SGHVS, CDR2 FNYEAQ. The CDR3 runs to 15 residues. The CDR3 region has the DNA TGTGCCAGCAGCGAGGCCGGGCCTTACACCGGGGAGCTGTTTTTT. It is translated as CASSEAGPYTGELFF.

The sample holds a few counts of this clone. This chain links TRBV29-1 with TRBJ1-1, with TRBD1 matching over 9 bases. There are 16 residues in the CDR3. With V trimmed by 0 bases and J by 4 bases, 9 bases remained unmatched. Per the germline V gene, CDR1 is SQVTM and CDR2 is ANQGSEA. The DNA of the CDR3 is TGCAGCGTTGAAGAGGGACAGGGACTTGTGGGCACTGAAGCTTTCTTT. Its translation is CSVEEGQGLVGTEAFF.

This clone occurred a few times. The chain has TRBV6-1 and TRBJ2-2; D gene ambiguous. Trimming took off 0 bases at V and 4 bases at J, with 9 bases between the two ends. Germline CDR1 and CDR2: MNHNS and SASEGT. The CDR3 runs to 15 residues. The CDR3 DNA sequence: TGTGCCAGCAGTGAAGCGAGAGAGTTCACCGGGGAGCTGTTTTTT. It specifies CASSEAREFTGELFF.

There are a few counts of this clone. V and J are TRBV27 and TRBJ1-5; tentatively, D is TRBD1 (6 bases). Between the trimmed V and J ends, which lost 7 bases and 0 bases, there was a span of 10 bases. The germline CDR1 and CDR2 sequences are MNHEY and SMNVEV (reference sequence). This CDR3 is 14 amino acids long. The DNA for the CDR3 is TGTGCCAGCAACCCAGGGGTTAGCAATCAGCCCCAGCATTTT. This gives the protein CASNPGVSNQPQHF.

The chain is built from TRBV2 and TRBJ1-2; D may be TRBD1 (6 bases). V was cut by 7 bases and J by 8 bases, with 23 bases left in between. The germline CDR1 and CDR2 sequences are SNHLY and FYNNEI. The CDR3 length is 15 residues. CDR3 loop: CASMRDRGASSGYTF. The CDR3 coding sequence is TGTGCCAGCATGAGAGACCGGGGGGCGTCCTCAGGCTACACCTTC.

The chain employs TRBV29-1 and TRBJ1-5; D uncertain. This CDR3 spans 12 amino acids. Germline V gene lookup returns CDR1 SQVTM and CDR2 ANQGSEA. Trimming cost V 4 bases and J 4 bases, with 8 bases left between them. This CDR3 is CSVASGNQPQHF. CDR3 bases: TGCAGCGTTGCATCCGGGAATCAGCCCCAGCATTTT.

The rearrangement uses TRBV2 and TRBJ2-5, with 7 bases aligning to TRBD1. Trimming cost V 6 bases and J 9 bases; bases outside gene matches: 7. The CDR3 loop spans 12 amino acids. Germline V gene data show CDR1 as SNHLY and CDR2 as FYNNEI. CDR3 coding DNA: TGTGCCAGCAGGGACGACAGGGTCCCCCAGTACTTC. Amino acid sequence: CASRDDRVPQYF.